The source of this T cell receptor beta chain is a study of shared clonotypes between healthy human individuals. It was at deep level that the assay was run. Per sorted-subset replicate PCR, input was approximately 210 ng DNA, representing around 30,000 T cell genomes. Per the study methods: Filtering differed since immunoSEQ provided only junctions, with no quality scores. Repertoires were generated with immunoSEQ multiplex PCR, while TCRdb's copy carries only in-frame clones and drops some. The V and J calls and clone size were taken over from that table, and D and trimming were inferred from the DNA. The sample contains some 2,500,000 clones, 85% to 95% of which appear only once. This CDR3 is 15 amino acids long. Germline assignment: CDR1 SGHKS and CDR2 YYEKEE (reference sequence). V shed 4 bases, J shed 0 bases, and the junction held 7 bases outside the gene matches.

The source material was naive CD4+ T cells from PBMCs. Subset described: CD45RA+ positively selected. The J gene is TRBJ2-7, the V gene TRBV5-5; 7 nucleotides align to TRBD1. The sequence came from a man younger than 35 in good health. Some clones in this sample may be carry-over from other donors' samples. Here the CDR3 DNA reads TGTGCCAGCAGCCGCGGACAGGTGAGCTCCTACGAGCAGTACTTC. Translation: CASSRGQVSSYEQYF.